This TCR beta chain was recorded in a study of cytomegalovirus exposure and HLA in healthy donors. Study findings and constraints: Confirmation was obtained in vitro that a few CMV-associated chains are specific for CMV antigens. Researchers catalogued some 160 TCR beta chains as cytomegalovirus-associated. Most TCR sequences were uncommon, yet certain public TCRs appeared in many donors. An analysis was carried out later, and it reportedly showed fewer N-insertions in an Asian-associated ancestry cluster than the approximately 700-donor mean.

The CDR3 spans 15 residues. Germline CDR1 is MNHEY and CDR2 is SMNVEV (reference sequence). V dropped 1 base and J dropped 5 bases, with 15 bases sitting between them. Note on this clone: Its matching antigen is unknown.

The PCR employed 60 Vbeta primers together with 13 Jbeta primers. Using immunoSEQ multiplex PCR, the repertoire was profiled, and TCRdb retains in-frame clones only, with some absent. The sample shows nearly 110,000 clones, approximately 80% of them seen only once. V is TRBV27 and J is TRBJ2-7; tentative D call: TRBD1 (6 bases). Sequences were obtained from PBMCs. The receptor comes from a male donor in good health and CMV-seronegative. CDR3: CASSLWAGEGHEQYF. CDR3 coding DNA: TGTGCCAGCAGTTTATGGGCAGGGGAAGGACACGAGCAGTACTTC.